This is a list of T cell receptor beta chains from one sample in a study of beta chain features in type 1 diabetes. The assay was immunoSEQ multiplex PCR, and TCRdb's table has in-frame clones only and misses some. The sample consists of 600,000 to 650,000 clones, 15% of them appearing once. Material: naive CD4+ T cells from blood. Every receptor here comes from a man aged 18 to 35 in good health. Both conserved end residues are part of each CDR3. Not every row has a clone size; where given, it reads once, few, many or a size class.

cdr3_aa,clone_size,j_call,v_call
CASSQGHILAKNIQYF,.,TRBJ2-4,TRBV7-3
CASSYGGYNSPLHF,.,TRBJ1-6,TRBV6-6
CASSLRQMNTGELFF,few,TRBJ2-2,TRBV7-2
CASSPLGHLSTDTQYF,few,TRBJ2-3,TRBV4-1
CASSLEAGGYEQYF,few,TRBJ2-7,TRBV5-1
CASGQGASTDTQYF,.,TRBJ2-3,TRBV11-3
CASSVRQGVDTQYF,.,TRBJ2-3,TRBV9
CATSLTAYNSPLHF,few,TRBJ1-6,TRBV15
CASSGGTGILGGYEQYF,few,TRBJ2-7,TRBV7-9
CASSSQDSSGNTIYF,few,TRBJ1-3,TRBV7-9
CASSPAGQGYIQYF,.,TRBJ2-4,TRBV7-2
CASSVLVVNEQFF,many,TRBJ2-1,TRBV28
CASRVDRVIIGELFF,.,TRBJ2-2,TRBV27
CSKSGIFTDTQYF,.,TRBJ2-3,TRBV29-1
CASGSDSGGYTF,few,TRBJ1-2,TRBV12-5
CASSESGRGIGAFF,few,TRBJ1-1,TRBV25-1
CASSLRQAMNTEAFF,.,TRBJ1-1,TRBV7-8
CASSPRTVHHEQFF,.,TRBJ2-1,TRBV7-2
CASSPGLEVHTQYF,.,TRBJ2-3,TRBV7-2
CASSQDRGLTNTGELFF,.,TRBJ2-2,TRBV4-1
CASSPDRNYGYTF,.,TRBJ1-2,TRBV18
CASSLAGRLFF,few,TRBJ2-2,TRBV7-9
CASSFPGSSYEQYF,.,TRBJ2-7,TRBV11-2
CAWRGEGPAGELFF,few,TRBJ2-2,TRBV30
CASSDQGGIANVLTF,few,TRBJ2-6,TRBV6-1
CASSLALAGRQETQYF,.,TRBJ2-5,TRBV5-1